The 27 T cell receptor beta chains reported below all come from one sample, sequenced in a study of OX40 agonist ivuxolimab in advanced cancers. Sequenced by immunoSEQ multiplex PCR; TCRdb stores in-frame clones only, minus some. The repertoire holds tens of thousands of clones, with around 91% as singletons. This sample comprised CD4+ or CD8+ T cells sorted from blood, obtained in a trial of the OX40 agonist ivuxolimab. The receptors were gathered from an adult with an advanced solid tumor such as melanoma, head and neck, liver or kidney cancer.

V gene TRBV29-1 combines with J gene TRBJ1-2; D is unclear. Trimming pared 7 bases from V and 2 bases from J, leaving 8 bases between. The germline V gene encodes CDR1 SQVTM and CDR2 ANQGSEA. There are 11 residues in the CDR3. CDR3 in DNA: TGCAGCGCAGACCACAACTATGGCTACACCTTC. This encodes CSADHNYGYTF.

The chain couples TRBV5-4 to TRBJ2-5; D might be TRBD1 or TRBD2, each matching 5 bases. The V and J ends lost 4 bases and 4 bases respectively, with 17 bases between them. The CDR3 runs to 15 residues. Germline V gene lookup returns CDR1 SGHNT and CDR2 YYREEE (reference sequence). The CDR3 is CASSGSGTPGETQYF. For the CDR3, the DNA is TGTGCCAGCAGCGGTTCCGGGACCCCTGGAGAGACCCAGTACTTC. Full variable domain (missing parts from reference TRBV5-4 and TRBJ2-5): ETGVTQSPTHLIKTRGQQVTLRCSSQSGHNTVSWYQQALGQGPQFIFQYYREEENGRGNFPPRFSGLQFPNYSSELNVNALELDDSALYLCASSGSGTPGETQYFGPGTRLLVL.

This clone came up once. J is TRBJ2-6 and V is TRBV30; D may be TRBD1 (7 bases). Germline loops: CDR1 GTSNPN, CDR2 SVGIG (reference sequence). V was trimmed by 0 bases and J by 10 bases, leaving 19 bases between them. This CDR3 region has 16 residues. The DNA for the CDR3 is TGTGCCTGGAGTGTATATGGAGGGGGCATTTATAACGTCCTGACTTTC. This translates into CAWSVYGGGIYNVLTF.

The V call is TRBV23-1, the J call TRBJ1-5; D ambiguous. TRBV23-1 is an ORF; its function is uncertain. This CDR3 region has 16 residues. The V end lost 0 bases, the J end lost 7 bases, and 16 bases lay between the germline ends. The CDR3 nucleotides are TGCGCCAGCAGTCAATCGTTGGGAGGGTTTGCCCAGCCCCAGCATTTT. Amino acid sequence: CASSQSLGGFAQPQHF.

Here the CDR3 reads CASIPRGGSNQPQHF. CDR3 DNA: TGTGCCAGCATCCCAAGAGGGGGGAGCAATCAGCCCCAGCATTTT. V usage is TRBV6-1 and J usage is TRBJ1-5; possible D gene TRBD1, 6 bases. Trimming left V 7 bases short and J 1 base short, with 14 bases between. The CDR3 spans 15 residues. Germline-derived CDR1 and CDR2 are MNHNS and SASEGT.

Notes on this clone: This CDR3 is also generated by other DNA sequences in the sample. The gene calls are TRBV5-1 and TRBJ2-7; TRBD2 aligns across 7 bases. Germline V gene sequence: CDR1 SGHRS, CDR2 YFSETQ. Trimming removed 2 bases from V and 7 bases from J; junction bases left unmatched: 6. The CDR3 has 13 residues. In nucleotides, the CDR3 is TGCGCCAGCAGCTTCAGCGGGGAGGGTGAGCAGTACTTC. This codes for CASSFSGEGEQYF. Based on the CDR3 plus reference TRBV5-1 and TRBJ2-7, the full variable domain is KAGVTQTPRYLIKTRGQQVTLSCSPISGHRSVSWYQQTPGQGLQFLFEYFSETQRNKGNFPGRFSGRQFSNSRSEMNVSTLELGDSALYLCASSFSGEGEQYFGPGTRLTVT.

This rearrangement joins TRBV11-2 to TRBJ1-3; D is possibly TRBD1 (5 bases). The CDR3 has 16 residues. The ends were cut back, 1 base at V and 0 bases at J, with 10 bases in the middle. Germline values: CDR1 SGHAT, CDR2 FQNNGV. The CDR3 sequence is CASSLGGASSGNTIYF. The DNA of the CDR3 is TGTGCCAGCAGCTTAGGAGGGGCGAGCTCTGGAAACACCATATATTTT.

This clone was detected only a few times. V usage is TRBV6-1 and J usage is TRBJ1-1; unclear D gene. There are 13 residues in the CDR3. Germline V CDR1 and CDR2: MNHNS, SASEGT. V was clipped by 10 bases and J by 11 bases, with 23 bases between them. The CDR3 loop is CATLEGSVISAFF. The CDR3 coding sequence is TGTGCCACCCTAGAAGGTAGCGTCATCAGCGCTTTCTTT.

V usage is TRBV28 and J usage is TRBJ1-2, with unresolved D. V was cut by 5 bases and J by 0 bases, with 10 bases left in between. The length of the CDR3 is 14 residues. Per germline, CDR1 MDHEN and CDR2 SYDVKM. CDR3 loop: CASSRQRANYGYTF. The CDR3 coding sequence is TGTGCCAGCAGTCGGCAGAGAGCTAACTATGGCTACACCTTC.

Comments on this clone: The germline gene is not matched at one end of the junction; a read error may be the cause. The chain combines TRBV2 with TRBJ1-2; no definite D call. Germline loops: CDR1 SNHLY, CDR2 FYNNEI. The CDR3 extends over 12 amino acids. In DNA, the CDR3 is TGTGCCAGCAGTGAATTCGGGCCCCCCTGGTCCTTC. It codes for CASSEFGPPWSF.

The CDR3 DNA is TGTGCCAGCAGTTTGCTTGCGGGAGGCCAAGAGACCCAGTACTTC. It is translated as CASSLLAGGQETQYF. The J gene is TRBJ2-5, the V gene TRBV27, with 8 nucleotides matching TRBD2. Germline V gives CDR1 MNHEY, CDR2 SMNVEV (reference sequence). This CDR3 has 15 residues. The V gene end was trimmed by 3 bases and the J gene end by 1 base; junction bases not matched to a gene: 4.

The chain employs TRBV2 and TRBJ2-3, with D possibly being TRBD1 (6 bases). CDR3 length: 15 amino acids. Trimming shortened V by 6 bases and J by 3 bases, and 16 bases separated the two germline ends. CDR1 and CDR2 (germline): SNHLY, FYNNEI. The CDR3: CASRVEVGATDTQYF. In DNA form, the CDR3 reads TGTGCCAGCAGGGTTGAGGTGGGGGCAACAGATACGCAGTATTTT.

The genes are TRBV15 and TRBJ2-4, with 9 bases that match TRBD1. Looked up from germline, CDR1 is LNHNV and CDR2 is YYDKDF (reference sequence). With V trimmed by 3 bases and J by 8 bases, 2 bases remained unmatched. The CDR3 is 13 residues long. The chain's CDR3 is CATSRDRGDIQYF. The DNA of the CDR3 is TGTGCCACCAGCAGGGACAGGGGAGACATTCAGTACTTC.

The chain employs TRBV10-3 and TRBJ1-1; perhaps TRBD1 as D (6 bases). The length of the CDR3 is 15 residues. Germline values: CDR1 ENHRY, CDR2 SYGVKD. The V end lost 6 bases, the J end lost 4 bases, and 18 bases lay between the germline ends. For the CDR3, the DNA is TGTGCCATCAGCAGGGGCGCAGGGCAGGGCACTGAAGCTTTCTTT. This codes for CAISRGAGQGTEAFF.

V is TRBV6-1 and J is TRBJ2-7; D remains unclear. Germline CDR1 MNHNS, CDR2 SASEGT. Trimming cost V 6 bases and J 6 bases, with 21 bases left between them. The CDR3 has 15 amino acids. CDR3 bases: TGTGCCAGCAGCCCGACCCCAGACACGACCCCCGAGCAGTACTTC. This translates into CASSPTPDTTPEQYF.

The gene calls are TRBV7-8 and TRBJ2-3; D may be TRBD1 or TRBD2 (5 bases each). CDR1 is SGHVS and CDR2 is FQNEAQ in the germline V gene. Trimming shortened V by 5 bases and J by 1 base, and 10 bases separated the two germline ends. The CDR3 extends over 14 amino acids. The CDR3 region has the DNA TGTGCCAGCAGCACACGGGACGGCACAGATACGCAGTATTTT. Translation gives CASSTRDGTDTQYF.

This chain connects TRBV4-1 to TRBJ1-1; 7 bases fit TRBD1. The V gene end was trimmed by 2 bases and the J gene end by 0 bases; junction bases not matched to a gene: 9. Germline values: CDR1 MGHRA, CDR2 YSYEKL. The CDR3 runs to 17 residues. The CDR3 coding sequence is TGCGCCAGCAGCCAACCCGGGACAGAATTATTGAACACTGAAGCTTTCTTT. Translated: CASSQPGTELLNTEAFF.

The V call is TRBV7-3, the J call TRBJ2-2; no clear D gene. V was trimmed by 7 bases and J by 8 bases, leaving 17 bases between them. The CDR3 runs to 14 residues. The germline V gene has CDR1 SGHTA and CDR2 FQGTGA. Here the CDR3 reads CASTPTIGKGELFF. The CDR3 DNA reads as TGTGCCAGCACGCCAACTATTGGGAAGGGGGAGCTGTTTTTT.

The V gene is TRBV9, the J gene TRBJ2-3; D might be TRBD1 or TRBD2, each matching 6 bases. Looked up from germline, CDR1 is SGDLS and CDR2 is YYNGEE. V lost 4 bases, J lost 3 bases, and 15 bases lay in between. This CDR3 has 15 residues. The CDR3 DNA is TGTGCCAGCAGCTCCGCCGGGGGCTGGACAGATACGCAGTATTTT. Protein: CASSSAGGWTDTQYF.

The chain links TRBV19 to TRBJ1-6; D possibly corresponds to TRBD1 (5 bases). Trimming removed 7 bases at V and 9 bases at J, with 19 bases between. The V gene's germline CDR1 is LNHDA and CDR2 SQIVND (reference sequence). The CDR3 sequence is 15 residues long. The chain's CDR3 is CASTQGAGIISPLHF. The CDR3 nucleotides are TGTGCCAGTACCCAAGGGGCAGGGATAATTTCACCCCTCCACTTT.

This rearrangement joins TRBV11-3 to TRBJ1-2, with 12 bases fitting TRBD1. Trimming took 8 bases from V and 4 from J; bases not matched to a gene: 8. The CDR3 spans 15 residues. The germline CDR1 and CDR2 sequences are SGHNT and YENEEA. The CDR3 bases are TGTGCCAGCTGCCCCGGGACAGGGGGCCTCTATGGCTACACCTTC. Encoded protein: CASCPGTGGLYGYTF.

The chain links TRBV6-5 to TRBJ2-7, with 7 bases matching TRBD1. Germline assignment: CDR1 MNHEY and CDR2 SVGAGI. V was pared by 0 bases and J by 2 bases, with 4 bases of the junction left unmatched. The CDR3 runs 15 residues. The CDR3 DNA is TGTGCCAGCAGTTACTCGACAGGGTCCCCCTACGAGCAGTACTTC. Protein sequence: CASSYSTGSPYEQYF.

This chain joins TRBV27 and TRBJ2-1; no firm D call. V dropped 6 bases and J dropped 4 bases, with 7 bases sitting between them. The CDR3 loop spans 12 amino acids. Germline V gene lookup returns CDR1 MNHEY and CDR2 SMNVEV (reference sequence). CDR3 sequence (DNA): TGTGCCAGCAGCCCATCATACAATGAGCAGTTCTTC. This encodes CASSPSYNEQFF.

The chain combines TRBV19 with TRBJ1-6; 10 nucleotides match TRBD1. Trimming took 8 bases from V and 7 from J; bases not matched to a gene: 5. The CDR3 totals 14 residues. Germline V gene lookup returns CDR1 LNHDA and CDR2 SQIVND (reference sequence). CDR3 nucleotide sequence: TGTGCCAGTGGACCGGGACAGGGGAATTCACCCCTCCACTTT. It specifies CASGPGQGNSPLHF. Based on the CDR3 plus reference TRBV19 and TRBJ1-6, the full variable domain is DGGITQSPKYLFRKEGQNVTLSCEQNLNHDAMYWYRQDPGQGLRLIYYSQIVNDFQKGDIAEGYSVSREKKESFPLTVTSAQKNPTAFYLCASGPGQGNSPLHFGNGTRLTVT.

J is TRBJ1-1 and V is TRBV5-5; D is unresolved. Germline CDR1 reads SGHKS; CDR2 reads YYEKEE (reference sequence). The CDR3 has 14 amino acids. The V and J ends lost 0 bases and 2 bases respectively, with 8 bases between them. Here the CDR3 DNA reads TGTGCCAGCAGCTTGGCCTACGCCAACACTGAAGCTTTCTTT. Translation: CASSLAYANTEAFF.

The chain employs TRBV6-4 and TRBJ1-2, with a tentative D call TRBD1 (6 bases). Germline V gene sequence: CDR1 MRHNA, CDR2 SNTAGT. V lost 6 bases, J lost 3 bases, and 17 bases lay in between. The CDR3 is 15 amino acids. CDR3 bases: TGTGCCAGCAGCCGAGAGCAGGGGAATCACTATGGCTACACCTTC. It codes for CASSREQGNHYGYTF.

Details on this clone: The sample holds other DNA sequences that translate to the same CDR3. The chain links TRBV6-5 to TRBJ1-2, with TRBD1 identical over 10 bases. J was trimmed by 4 bases and V by 2 bases; bases with no gene match: 7. The CDR3 has 16 amino acids. CDR1 and CDR2 from the germline V gene are MNHEY and SVGAGI. The CDR3 reads CASSYTRTGGGYGYTF. CDR3 nucleotides: TGTGCCAGCAGTTACACCCGGACAGGGGGTGGCTATGGCTACACCTTC.